What follows describes a single T cell receptor (beta chain). Its target is not known. Sample-barcoded 5' priming and a J-beta primer mix drove a second PCR of 7 to 11 cycles. A tag from a template-switch adaptor with 12 random nucleotides marked each cDNA molecule. TCRdb reprocessed the 5' RACE reads via MiXCR and lists one record per CDR3 protein. The repertoire holds 1.5 million to 2 million distinct CDR3 sequences, with around 50% as singletons. Extraction of total RNA produced a minimum of 5 micrograms from each sample. This CDR3 has 14 amino acids. Trimming cost V 4 bases and J 0 bases, with 10 bases left between them. CDR1 SQVTM and CDR2 ANQGSEA come from the germline V gene. These data belong to a study of blood T cells in healthy people across ages. Whole-study results and caveats: No one knew whether donors had CMV, which possibly confounded expanded clonotype changes. TCR beta diversity correlated strongly with naive T cell percentage.

The sequencing sample was made of blood. The receptor was isolated from a woman aged 40 to 50 in good health. The chain couples TRBV29-1 to TRBJ2-1; no reliable D call. The CDR3 here is CSVAAEHSYNEQFF. CDR3 sequence (DNA): TGCAGCGTTGCGGCAGAACACTCCTACAATGAGCAGTTCTTC.